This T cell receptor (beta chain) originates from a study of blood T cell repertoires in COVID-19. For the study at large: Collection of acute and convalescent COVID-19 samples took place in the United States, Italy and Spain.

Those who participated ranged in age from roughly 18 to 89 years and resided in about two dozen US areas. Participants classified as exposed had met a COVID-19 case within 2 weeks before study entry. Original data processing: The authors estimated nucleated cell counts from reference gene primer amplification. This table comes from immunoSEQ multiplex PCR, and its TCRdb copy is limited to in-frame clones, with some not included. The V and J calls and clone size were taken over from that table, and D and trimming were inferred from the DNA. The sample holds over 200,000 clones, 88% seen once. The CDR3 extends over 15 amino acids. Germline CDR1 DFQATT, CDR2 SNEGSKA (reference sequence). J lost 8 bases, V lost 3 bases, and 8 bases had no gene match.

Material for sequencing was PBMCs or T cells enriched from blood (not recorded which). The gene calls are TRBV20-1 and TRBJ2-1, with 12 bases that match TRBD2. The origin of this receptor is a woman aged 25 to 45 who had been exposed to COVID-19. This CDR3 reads CSASPSGRALDEQFF. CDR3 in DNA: TGCAGTGCTAGTCCTAGCGGGAGGGCCTTAGATGAGCAGTTCTTC.